The clone carrying this T cell receptor beta chain was detected ten times or more. Uncontrolled infection, other autoimmune disease, pregnancy or lactation disqualified patients from enrolment. Amplified TCR beta CDR3 regions derived from RNA transcripts. Carried out on the TCR CDR3, a first-round RT-PCR used the HTBI primer set. TCRdb re-called the multiplex PCR reads with MiXCR, one entry per CDR3 protein. The sample has 550,000 to 700,000 distinct CDR3 sequences, approximately 15% seen once; the top ten hold around 4.5%. These data come from a study of T cells in Graves' hyperthyroidism and ophthalmopathy. The CDR3 is 14 residues long. V lost 1 base and J lost 0, with 7 bases in between. Germline V gene sequence: CDR1 MNHEY, CDR2 SVGAGI.

The TCR sequence derives from a woman in her forties with Graves' ophthalmopathy. The source material was blood. The J gene is TRBJ2-7, the V gene TRBV6-5, with D tentatively TRBD1 or TRBD2 (5 bases each). The CDR3 nucleotides read TGTGCCAGCAGTTACTGGGGGAGCTCCTACGAGCAGTACTTC. Translating it yields CASSYWGSSYEQYF.